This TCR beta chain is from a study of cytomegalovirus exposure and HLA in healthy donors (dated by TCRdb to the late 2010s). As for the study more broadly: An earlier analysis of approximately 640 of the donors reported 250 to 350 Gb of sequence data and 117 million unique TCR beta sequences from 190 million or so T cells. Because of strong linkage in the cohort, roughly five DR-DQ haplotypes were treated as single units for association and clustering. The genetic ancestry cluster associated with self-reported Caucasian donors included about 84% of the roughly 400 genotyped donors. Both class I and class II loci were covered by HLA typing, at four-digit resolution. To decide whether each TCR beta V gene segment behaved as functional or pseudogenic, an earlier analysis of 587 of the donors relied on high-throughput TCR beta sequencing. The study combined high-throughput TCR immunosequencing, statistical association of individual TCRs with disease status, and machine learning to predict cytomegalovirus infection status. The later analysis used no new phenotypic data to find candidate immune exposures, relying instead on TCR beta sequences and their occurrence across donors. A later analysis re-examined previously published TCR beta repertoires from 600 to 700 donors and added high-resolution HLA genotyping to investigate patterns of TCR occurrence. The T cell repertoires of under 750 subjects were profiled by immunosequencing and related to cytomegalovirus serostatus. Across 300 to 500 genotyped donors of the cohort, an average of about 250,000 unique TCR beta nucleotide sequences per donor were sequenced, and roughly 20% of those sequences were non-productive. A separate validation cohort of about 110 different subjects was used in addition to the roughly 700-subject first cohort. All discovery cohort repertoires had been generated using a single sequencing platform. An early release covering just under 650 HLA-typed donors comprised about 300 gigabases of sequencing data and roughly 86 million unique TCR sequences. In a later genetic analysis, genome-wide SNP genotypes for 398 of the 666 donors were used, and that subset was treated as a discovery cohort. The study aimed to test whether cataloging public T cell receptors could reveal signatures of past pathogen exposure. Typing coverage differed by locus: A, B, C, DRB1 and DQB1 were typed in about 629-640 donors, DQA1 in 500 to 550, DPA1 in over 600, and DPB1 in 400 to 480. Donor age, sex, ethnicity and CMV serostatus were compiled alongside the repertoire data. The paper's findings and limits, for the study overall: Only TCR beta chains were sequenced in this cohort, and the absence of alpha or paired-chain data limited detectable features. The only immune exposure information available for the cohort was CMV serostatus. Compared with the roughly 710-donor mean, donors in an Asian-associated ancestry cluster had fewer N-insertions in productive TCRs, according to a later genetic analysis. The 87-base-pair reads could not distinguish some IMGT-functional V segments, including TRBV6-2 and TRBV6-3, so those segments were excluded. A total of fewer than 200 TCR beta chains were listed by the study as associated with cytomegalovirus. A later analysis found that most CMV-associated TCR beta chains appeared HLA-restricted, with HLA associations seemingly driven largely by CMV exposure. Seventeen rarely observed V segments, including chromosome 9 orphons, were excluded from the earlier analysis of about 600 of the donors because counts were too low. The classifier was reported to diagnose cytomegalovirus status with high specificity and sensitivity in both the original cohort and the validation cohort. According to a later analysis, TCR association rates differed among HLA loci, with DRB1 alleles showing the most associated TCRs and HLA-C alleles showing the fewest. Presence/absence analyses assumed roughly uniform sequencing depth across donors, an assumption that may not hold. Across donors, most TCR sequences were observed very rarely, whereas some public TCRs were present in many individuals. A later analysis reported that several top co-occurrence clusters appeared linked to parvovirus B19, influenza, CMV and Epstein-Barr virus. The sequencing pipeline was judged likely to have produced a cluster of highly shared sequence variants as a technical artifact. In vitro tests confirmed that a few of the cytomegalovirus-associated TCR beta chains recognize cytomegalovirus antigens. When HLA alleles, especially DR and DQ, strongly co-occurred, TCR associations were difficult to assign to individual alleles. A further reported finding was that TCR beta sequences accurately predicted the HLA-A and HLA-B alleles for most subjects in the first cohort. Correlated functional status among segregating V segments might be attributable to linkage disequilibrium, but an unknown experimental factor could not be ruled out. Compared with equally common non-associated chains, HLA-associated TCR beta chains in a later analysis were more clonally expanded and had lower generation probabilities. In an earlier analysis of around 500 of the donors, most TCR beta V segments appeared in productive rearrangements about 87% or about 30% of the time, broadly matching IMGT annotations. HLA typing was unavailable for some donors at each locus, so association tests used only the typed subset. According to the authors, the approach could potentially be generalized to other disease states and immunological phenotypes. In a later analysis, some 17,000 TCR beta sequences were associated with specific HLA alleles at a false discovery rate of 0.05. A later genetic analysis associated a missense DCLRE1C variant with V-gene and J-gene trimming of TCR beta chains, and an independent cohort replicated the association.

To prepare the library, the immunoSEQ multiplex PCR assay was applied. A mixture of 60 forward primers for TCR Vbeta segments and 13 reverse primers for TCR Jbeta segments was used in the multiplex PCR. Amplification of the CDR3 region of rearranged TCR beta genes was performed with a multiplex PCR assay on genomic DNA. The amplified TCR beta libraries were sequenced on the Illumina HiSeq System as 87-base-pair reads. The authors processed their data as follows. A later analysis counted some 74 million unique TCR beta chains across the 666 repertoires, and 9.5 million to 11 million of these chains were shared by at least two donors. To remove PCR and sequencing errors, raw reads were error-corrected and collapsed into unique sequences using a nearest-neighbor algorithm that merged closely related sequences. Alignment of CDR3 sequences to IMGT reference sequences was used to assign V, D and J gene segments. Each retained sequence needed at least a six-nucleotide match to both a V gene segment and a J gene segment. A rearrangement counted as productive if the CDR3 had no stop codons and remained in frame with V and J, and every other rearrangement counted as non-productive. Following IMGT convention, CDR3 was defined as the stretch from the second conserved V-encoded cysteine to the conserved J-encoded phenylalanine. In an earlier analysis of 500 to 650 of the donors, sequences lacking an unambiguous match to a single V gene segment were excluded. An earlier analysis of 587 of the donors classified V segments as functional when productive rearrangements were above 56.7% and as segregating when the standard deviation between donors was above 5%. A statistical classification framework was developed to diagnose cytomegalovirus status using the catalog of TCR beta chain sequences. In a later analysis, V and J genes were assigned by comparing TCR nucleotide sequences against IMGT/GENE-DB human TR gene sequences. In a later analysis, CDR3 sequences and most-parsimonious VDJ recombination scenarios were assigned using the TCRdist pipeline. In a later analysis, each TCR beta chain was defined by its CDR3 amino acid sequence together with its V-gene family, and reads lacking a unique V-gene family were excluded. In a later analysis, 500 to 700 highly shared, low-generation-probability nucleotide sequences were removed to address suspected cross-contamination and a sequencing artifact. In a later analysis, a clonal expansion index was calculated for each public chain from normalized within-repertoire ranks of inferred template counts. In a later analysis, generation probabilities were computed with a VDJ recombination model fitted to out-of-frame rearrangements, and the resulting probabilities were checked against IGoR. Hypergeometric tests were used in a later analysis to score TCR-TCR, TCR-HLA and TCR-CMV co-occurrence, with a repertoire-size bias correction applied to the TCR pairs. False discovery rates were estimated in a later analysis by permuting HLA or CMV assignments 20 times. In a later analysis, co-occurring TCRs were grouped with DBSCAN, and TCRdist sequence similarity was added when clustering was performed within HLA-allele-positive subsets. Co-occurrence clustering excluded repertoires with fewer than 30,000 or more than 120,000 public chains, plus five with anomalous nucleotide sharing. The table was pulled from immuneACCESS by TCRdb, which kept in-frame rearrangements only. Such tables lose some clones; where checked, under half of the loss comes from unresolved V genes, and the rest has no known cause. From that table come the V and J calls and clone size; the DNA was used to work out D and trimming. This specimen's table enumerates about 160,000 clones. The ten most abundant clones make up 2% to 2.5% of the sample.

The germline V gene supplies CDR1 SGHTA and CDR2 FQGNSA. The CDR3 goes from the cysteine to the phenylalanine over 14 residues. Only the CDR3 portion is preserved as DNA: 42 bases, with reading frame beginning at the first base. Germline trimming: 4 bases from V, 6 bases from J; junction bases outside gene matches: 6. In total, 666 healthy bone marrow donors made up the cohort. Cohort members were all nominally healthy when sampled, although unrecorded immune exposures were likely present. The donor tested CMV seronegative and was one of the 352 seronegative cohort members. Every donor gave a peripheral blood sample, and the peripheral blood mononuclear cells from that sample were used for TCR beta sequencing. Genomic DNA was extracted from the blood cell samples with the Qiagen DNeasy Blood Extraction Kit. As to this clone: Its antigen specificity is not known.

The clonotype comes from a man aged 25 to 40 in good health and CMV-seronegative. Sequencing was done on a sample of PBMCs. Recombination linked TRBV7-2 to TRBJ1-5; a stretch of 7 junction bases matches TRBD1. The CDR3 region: CASSSRGRGQPQHF. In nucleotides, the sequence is TGTGCCAGCAGCTCGAGGGGGCGTGGTCAGCCCCAGCATTTT.